This T cell receptor beta chain was retrieved from a study of blood T cells in healthy people across ages. The use of a sample-barcoded 5' primer and a J-beta primer mix characterized a second PCR of about 7 to 12 cycles. MiXCR, run by TCRdb on the 5' RACE reads, gives a single entry per CDR3 protein. The sample yields around 820,000 distinct CDR3 sequences, approximately 25% seen once. Germline assignment: CDR1 LGHNA and CDR2 YNFKEQ. The CDR3 is 13 residues long. V was cut by 4 bases and J by 4 bases, with 9 bases left in between. These records were also assigned to another study, of T cells of mothers and their children.

The V and J genes are TRBV4-2 and TRBJ2-3; D possibly matches TRBD1 or TRBD2 (5 bases each). The source material was blood. The sequence came from a boy aged 5-17 years in good health. The chain's CDR3 is CASSPGTPDTQYF. For the CDR3, the DNA is TGTGCCAGCAGCCCGGGGACCCCAGATACGCAGTATTTT.